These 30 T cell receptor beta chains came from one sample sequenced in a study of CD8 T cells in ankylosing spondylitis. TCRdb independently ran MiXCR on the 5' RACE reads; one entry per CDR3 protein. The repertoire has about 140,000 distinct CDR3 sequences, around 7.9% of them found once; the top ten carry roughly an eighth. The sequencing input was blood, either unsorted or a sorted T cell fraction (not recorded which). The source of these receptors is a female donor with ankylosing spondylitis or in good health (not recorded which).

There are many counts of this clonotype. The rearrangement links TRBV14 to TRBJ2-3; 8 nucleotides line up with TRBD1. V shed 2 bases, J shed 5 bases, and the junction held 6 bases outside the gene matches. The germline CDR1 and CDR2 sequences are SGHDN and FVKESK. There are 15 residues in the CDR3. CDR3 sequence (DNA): TGTGCCAGCAGCCAAAACCCACAGGGGGTAGATACGCAGTATTTT. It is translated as CASSQNPQGVDTQYF.

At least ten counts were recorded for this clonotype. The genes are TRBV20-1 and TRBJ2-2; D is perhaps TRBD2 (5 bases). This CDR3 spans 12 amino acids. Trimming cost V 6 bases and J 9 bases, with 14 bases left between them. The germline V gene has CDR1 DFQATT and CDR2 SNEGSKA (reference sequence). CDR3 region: CSARTAARELFF. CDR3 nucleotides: TGCAGTGCCCGGACTGCGGCCCGGGAGCTGTTTTTT.

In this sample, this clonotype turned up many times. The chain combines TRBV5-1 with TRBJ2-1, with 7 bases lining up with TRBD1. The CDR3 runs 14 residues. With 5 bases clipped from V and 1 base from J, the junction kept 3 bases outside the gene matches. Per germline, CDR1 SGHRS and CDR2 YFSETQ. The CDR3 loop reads CASSTGVSYNEQFF. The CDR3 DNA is TGCGCCAGCAGTACAGGGGTGTCCTACAATGAGCAGTTCTTC.

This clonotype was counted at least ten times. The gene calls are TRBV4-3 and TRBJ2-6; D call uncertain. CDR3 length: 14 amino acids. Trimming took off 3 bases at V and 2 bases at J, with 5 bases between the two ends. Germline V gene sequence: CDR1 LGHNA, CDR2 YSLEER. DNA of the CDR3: TGCGCCAGCAGCCATGGGGCTGGGGCCAACGTCCTGACTTTC. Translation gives CASSHGAGANVLTF.

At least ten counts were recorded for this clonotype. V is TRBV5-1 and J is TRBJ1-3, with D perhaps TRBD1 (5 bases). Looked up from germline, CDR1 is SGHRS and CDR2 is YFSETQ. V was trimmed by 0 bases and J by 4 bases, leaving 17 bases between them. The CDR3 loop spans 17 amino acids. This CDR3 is CASSLVSGGSSGNTIYF. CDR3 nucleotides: TGCGCCAGCAGCTTGGTTTCTGGGGGGTCTTCCGGAAACACCATATATTTT.

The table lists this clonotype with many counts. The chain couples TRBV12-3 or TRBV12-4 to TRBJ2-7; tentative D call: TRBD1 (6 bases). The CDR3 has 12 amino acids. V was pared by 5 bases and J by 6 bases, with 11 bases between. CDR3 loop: CASSTGTPEQYF. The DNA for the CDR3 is TGTGCCAGCAGTACCGGGACACCCGAGCAGTACTTC.

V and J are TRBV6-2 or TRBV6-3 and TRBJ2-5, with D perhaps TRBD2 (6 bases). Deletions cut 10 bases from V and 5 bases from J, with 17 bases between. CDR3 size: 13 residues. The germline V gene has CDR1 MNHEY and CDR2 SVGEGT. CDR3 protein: CAILAAPWETQYF. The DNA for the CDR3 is TGTGCCATTTTAGCGGCCCCCTGGGAGACCCAGTACTTC.

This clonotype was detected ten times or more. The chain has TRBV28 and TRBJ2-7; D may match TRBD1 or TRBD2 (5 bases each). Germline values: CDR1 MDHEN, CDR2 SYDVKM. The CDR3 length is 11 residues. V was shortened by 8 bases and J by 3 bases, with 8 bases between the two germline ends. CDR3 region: CASGDDYEQYF. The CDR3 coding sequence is TGTGCCAGCGGGGACGACTACGAGCAGTACTTC.

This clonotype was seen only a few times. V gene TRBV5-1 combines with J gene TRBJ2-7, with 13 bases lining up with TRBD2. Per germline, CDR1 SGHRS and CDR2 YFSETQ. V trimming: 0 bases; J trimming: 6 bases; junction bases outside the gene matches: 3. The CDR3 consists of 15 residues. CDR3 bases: TGCGCCAGCAGCTTGGAGAGGACTAGCGGGGGCGAGCAGTACTTC. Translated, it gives CASSLERTSGGEQYF.

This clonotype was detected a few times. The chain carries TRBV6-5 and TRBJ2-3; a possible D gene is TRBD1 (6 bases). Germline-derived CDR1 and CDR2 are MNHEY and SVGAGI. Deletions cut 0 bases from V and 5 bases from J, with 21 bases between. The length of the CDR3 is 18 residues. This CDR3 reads CASSYSMPHGTPKDTQYF. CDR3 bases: TGTGCCAGCAGTTACTCGATGCCACACGGGACACCTAAAGATACGCAGTATTTT.

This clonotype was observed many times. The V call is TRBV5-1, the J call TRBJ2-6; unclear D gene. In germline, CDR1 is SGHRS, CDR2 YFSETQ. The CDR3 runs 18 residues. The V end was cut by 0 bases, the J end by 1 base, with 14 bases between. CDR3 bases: TGCGCCAGCAGCTTGGAGGCAGGTCGCCGTTCTGGGGCCAACGTCCTGACTTTC. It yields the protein CASSLEAGRRSGANVLTF.

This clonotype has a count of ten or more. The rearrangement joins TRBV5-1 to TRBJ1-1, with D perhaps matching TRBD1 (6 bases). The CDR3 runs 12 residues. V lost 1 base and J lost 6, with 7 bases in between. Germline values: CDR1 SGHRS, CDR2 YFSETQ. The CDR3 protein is CASSLRGAEAFF. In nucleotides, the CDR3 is TGCGCCAGCAGCTTGAGGGGGGCTGAAGCTTTCTTT.

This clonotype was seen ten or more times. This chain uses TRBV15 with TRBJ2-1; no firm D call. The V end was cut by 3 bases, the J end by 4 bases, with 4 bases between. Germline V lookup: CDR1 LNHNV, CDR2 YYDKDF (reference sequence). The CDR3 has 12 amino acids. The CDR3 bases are TGTGCCACCAGCAGGCCTTACAATGAGCAGTTCTTC. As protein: CATSRPYNEQFF. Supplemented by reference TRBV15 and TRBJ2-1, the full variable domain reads DAMVIQNPRYQVTQFGKPVTLSCSQTLNHNVMYWYQQKSSQAPKLLFHYYDKDFNNEADTPDNFQSRRPNTSFCFLDIRSPGLGDTAMYLCATSRPYNEQFFGPGTRLTVL.

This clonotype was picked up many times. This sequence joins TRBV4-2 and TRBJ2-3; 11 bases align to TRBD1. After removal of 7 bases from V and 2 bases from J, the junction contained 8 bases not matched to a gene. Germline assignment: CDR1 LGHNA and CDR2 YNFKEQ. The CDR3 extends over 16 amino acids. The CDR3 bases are TGTGCCAGCAACCCAGGACAGGGGGCAAACACAGATACGCAGTATTTT. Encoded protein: CASNPGQGANTDTQYF.

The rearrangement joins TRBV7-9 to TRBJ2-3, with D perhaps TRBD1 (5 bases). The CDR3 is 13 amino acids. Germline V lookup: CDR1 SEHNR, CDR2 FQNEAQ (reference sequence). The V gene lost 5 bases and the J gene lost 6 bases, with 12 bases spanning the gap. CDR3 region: CASSNRFGDTQYF. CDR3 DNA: TGTGCCAGCAGCAACAGGTTCGGCGATACGCAGTATTTT.

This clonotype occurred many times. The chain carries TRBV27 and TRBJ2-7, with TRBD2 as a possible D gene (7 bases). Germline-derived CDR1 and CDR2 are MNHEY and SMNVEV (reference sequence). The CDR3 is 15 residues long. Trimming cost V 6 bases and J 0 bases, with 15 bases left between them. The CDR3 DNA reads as TGTGCCAGCAGCCCCAGGGGAGGGCTCTCCTACGAGCAGTACTTC. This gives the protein CASSPRGGLSYEQYF.

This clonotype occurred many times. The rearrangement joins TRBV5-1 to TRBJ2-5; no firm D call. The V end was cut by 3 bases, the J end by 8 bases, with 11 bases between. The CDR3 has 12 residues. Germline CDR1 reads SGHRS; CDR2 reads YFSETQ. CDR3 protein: CASSYDTPTQYF. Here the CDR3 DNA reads TGCGCCAGCAGCTATGACACCCCAACCCAGTACTTC.

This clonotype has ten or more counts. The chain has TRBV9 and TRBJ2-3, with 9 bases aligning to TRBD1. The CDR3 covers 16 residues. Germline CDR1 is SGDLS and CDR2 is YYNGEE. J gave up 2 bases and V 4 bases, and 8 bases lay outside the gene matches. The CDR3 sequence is CASSPGQGPNTDTQYF. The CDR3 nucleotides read TGTGCCAGCAGCCCAGGACAGGGGCCCAACACAGATACGCAGTATTTT.

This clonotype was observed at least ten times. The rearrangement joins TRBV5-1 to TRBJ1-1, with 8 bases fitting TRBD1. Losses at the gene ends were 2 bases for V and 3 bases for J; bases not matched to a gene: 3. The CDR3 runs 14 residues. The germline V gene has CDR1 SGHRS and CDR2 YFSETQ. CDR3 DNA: TGCGCCAGCAGCTTCAAGACAGGGGACACTGAAGCTTTCTTT. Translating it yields CASSFKTGDTEAFF.

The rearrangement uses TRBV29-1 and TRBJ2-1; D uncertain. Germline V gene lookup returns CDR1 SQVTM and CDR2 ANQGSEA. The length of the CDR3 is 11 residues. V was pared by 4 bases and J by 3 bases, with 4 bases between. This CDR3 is CSVVVYNEQFF. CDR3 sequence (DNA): TGCAGCGTTGTGGTCTACAATGAGCAGTTCTTC.

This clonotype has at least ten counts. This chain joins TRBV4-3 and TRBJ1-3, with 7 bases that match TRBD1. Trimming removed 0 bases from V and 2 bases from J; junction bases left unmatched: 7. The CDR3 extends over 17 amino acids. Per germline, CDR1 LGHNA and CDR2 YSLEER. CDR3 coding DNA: TGCGCCAGCAGCCAAGATCAATTAGACAGGGCTGGAAACACCATATATTTT. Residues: CASSQDQLDRAGNTIYF.

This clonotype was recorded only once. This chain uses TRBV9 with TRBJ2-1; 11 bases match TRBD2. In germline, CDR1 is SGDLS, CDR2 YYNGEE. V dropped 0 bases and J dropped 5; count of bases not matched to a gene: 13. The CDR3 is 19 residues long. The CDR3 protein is CASSVGRGLAGEPNNEQFF. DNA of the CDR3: TGTGCCAGCAGCGTAGGAAGAGGACTAGCGGGCGAACCCAACAATGAGCAGTTCTTC.

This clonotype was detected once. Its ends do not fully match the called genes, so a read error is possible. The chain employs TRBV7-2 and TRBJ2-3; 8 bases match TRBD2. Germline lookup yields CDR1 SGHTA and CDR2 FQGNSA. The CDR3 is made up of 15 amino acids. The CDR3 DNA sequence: TGTGTCAGCAGCTCCAAGCGGGGGAGCACAGATACGCAGTATTTT. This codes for CVSSSKRGSTDTQYF.

This chain's CDR3 is CASSLLAGQLYGYTF. The CDR3 DNA reads as TGTGCCAGCAGTTTATTGGCAGGGCAGCTCTATGGCTACACCTTC. J is TRBJ1-2 and V is TRBV12-3 or TRBV12-4, with D possibly matching TRBD1 (5 bases). The CDR3 extends over 15 amino acids. V lost 2 bases and J 4 bases, leaving 14 bases between the germline ends.

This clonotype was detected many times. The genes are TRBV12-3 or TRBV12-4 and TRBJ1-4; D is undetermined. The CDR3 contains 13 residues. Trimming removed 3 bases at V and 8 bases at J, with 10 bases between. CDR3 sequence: CASSFGGIEKLFF. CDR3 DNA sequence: TGTGCCAGCAGTTTCGGTGGGATCGAAAAACTGTTTTTT.

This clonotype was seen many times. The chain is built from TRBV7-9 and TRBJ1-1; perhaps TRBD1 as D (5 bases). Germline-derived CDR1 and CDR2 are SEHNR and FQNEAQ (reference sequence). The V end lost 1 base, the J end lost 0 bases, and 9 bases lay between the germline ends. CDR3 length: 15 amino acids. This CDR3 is CASSLDGQMNTEAFF. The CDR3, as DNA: TGTGCCAGCAGCTTAGATGGACAAATGAACACTGAAGCTTTCTTT.

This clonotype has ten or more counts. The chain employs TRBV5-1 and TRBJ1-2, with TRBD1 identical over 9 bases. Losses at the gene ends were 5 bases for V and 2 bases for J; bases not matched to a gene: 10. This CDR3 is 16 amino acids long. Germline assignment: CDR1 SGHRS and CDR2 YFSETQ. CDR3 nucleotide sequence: TGCGCCAGCAGTCGGGACAGGGCCACCTTCAACTATGGCTACACCTTC. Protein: CASSRDRATFNYGYTF. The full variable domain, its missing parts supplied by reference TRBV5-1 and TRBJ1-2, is KAGVTQTPRYLIKTRGQQVTLSCSPISGHRSVSWYQQTPGQGLQFLFEYFSETQRNKGNFPGRFSGRQFSNSRSEMNVSTLELGDSALYLCASSRDRATFNYGYTFGSGTRLTVV.

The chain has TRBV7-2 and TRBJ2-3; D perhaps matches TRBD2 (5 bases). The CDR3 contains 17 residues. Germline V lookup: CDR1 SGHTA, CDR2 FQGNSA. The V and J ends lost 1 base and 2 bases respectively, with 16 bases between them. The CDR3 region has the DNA TGTGCCAGCAGCTTAGGCCTGCGGGCGTCAGACACAGATACGCAGTATTTT. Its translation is CASSLGLRASDTDTQYF.

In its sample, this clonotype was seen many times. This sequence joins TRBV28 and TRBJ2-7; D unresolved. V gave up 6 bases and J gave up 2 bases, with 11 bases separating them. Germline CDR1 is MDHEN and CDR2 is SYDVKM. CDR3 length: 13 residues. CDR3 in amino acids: CASRYNRAYEQYF. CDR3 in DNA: TGTGCCAGCAGGTATAACAGAGCCTACGAGCAGTACTTC.

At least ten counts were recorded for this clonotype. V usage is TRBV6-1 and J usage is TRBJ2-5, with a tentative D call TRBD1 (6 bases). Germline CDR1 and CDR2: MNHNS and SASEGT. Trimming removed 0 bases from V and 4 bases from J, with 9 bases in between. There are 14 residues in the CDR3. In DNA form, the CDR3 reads TGTGCCAGCAGTGAAGCGCCCAGGGGAGAGACCCAGTACTTC. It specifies CASSEAPRGETQYF.